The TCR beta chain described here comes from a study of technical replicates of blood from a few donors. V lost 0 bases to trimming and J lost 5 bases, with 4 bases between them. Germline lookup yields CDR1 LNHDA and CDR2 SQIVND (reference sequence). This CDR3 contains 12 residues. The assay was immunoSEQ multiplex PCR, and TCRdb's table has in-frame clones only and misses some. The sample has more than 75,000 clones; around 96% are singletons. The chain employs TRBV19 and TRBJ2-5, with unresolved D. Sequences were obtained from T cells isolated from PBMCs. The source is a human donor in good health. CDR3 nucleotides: TGTGCCAGTAGTATAGACGGGGAGACCCAGTACTTC. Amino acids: CASSIDGETQYF.